The 30 T cell receptor beta chains below come from one sample, sequenced in a study of cytomegalovirus exposure and HLA in healthy donors. Measured with immunoSEQ multiplex PCR; TCRdb has only the in-frame clones, and not every one. This repertoire shows roughly 150,000 clones, around four fifths found once; its top ten account for around 2%. Input material: PBMCs. The receptors shown here come from a man aged 25-45 years in good health and CMV-seropositive.

CDR3 in DNA: TGTGCCAGCAGTTTAGGAGGTAGGACCACAGATACGCAGTATTTT. Translated, it gives CASSLGGRTTDTQYF. The chain links TRBV27 to TRBJ2-3, with D possibly TRBD2 on 5 matching bases. CDR3 length equals 15 residues. Germline-derived CDR1 and CDR2 are MNHEY and SMNVEV (reference sequence). With 2 bases removed from V and 2 bases from J, the gap between germline ends came to 11 bases.

This clone was seen only once. V and J are TRBV7-9 and TRBJ1-5; no definite D call. The CDR3 is 14 amino acids. With 1 base removed from V and 6 bases from J, the gap between germline ends came to 10 bases. Germline CDR1 SEHNR, CDR2 FQNEAQ (reference sequence). CDR3: CASSLGLGSQPQHF. The CDR3, as DNA: TGTGCCAGCAGCTTAGGTCTTGGGAGTCAGCCCCAGCATTTT. Combining the CDR3 with reference TRBV7-9 and TRBJ1-5 gives the whole variable domain DTGVSQNPRHKITKRGQNVTFRCDPISEHNRLYWYRQTLGQGPEFLTYFQNEAQLEKSRLLSDRFSAERPKGSFSTLEIQRTEQGDSAMYLCASSLGLGSQPQHFGDGTRLSIL.

V is TRBV6-4 and J is TRBJ2-3; D may be TRBD1 (6 bases). This CDR3 spans 14 amino acids. Germline values: CDR1 MRHNA, CDR2 SNTAGT. V gave up 5 bases and J gave up 2 bases, with 11 bases separating them. CDR3 residues: CASSLDRDTDTQYF. The CDR3 DNA is TGTGCCAGCAGTTTGGACAGAGACACAGATACGCAGTATTTT.

The chain joins TRBV7-6 to TRBJ1-3; weak D call: TRBD1 (6 bases). The CDR3 consists of 15 residues. Trimming cost V 0 bases and J 4 bases, with 10 bases left between them. Germline lookup yields CDR1 SGHVS and CDR2 FNYEAQ. CDR3 protein: CASSLAAGAGNTIYF. Here the CDR3 DNA reads TGTGCCAGCAGCTTAGCTGCAGGGGCAGGAAACACCATATATTTT. The entire variable domain, with the rest obtained from reference TRBV7-6 and TRBJ1-3, is as follows: GAGVSQSPRYKVTKRGQDVALRCDPISGHVSLYWYRQALGQGPEFLTYFNYEAQQDKSGLPNDRFSAERPEGSISTLTIQRTEQRDSAMYRCASSLAAGAGNTIYFGEGSWLTVV.

J is TRBJ1-2 and V is TRBV4-3; 8 bases match TRBD1. V lost 0 bases, J lost 6 bases, and 9 bases stayed unmatched. The CDR3 loop spans 16 amino acids. Germline assignment: CDR1 LGHNA and CDR2 YSLEER. The CDR3 spells CASSQDRVTTGDGYTF. In DNA, the CDR3 is TGCGCCAGCAGCCAAGATCGTGTTACGACAGGGGATGGCTACACCTTC.

The chain links TRBV7-9 to TRBJ2-5; 11 bases are a match to TRBD2. Germline V gene sequence: CDR1 SEHNR, CDR2 FQNEAQ (reference sequence). J gave up 4 bases and V 2 bases, and 3 bases lay outside the gene matches. The length of the CDR3 is 15 residues. CDR3 DNA: TGTGCCAGCAGCTTAACTAGCGGGGGCGGAGAGACCCAGTACTTC. Its translation is CASSLTSGGGETQYF.

The chain combines TRBV5-1 with TRBJ1-1, with D unresolved. The germline CDR1 and CDR2 sequences are SGHRS and YFSETQ. The CDR3 contains 14 residues. The V and J ends lost 0 bases and 3 bases respectively, with 9 bases between them. CDR3 sequence (DNA): TGCGCCAGCAGCTTGGTGCGAGCGGACACTGAAGCTTTCTTT. This translates into CASSLVRADTEAFF. Looking up the rest from reference TRBV5-1 and TRBJ1-1 gives the full variable domain: KAGVTQTPRYLIKTRGQQVTLSCSPISGHRSVSWYQQTPGQGLQFLFEYFSETQRNKGNFPGRFSGRQFSNSRSEMNVSTLELGDSALYLCASSLVRADTEAFFGQGTRLTVV.

The CDR3 loop is CASSPRTGEGQPQHF. DNA for the CDR3: TGCGCCAGCAGCCCGAGGACAGGGGAGGGTCAGCCCCAGCATTTT. The V call is TRBV4-1, the J call TRBJ1-5; 9 nucleotides align to TRBD1. The J segment lost 6 bases and the V segment lost 4 bases, leaving 7 bases of the junction unmatched. The CDR3 covers 15 residues. Germline V lookup: CDR1 MGHRA, CDR2 YSYEKL.

V and J are TRBV27 and TRBJ2-2; D not certain. V was cut by 7 bases and J by 5 bases, with 17 bases left in between. The CDR3 length is 15 residues. Germline CDR1 MNHEY, CDR2 SMNVEV (reference sequence). As DNA, the CDR3 is TGTGCCAGCACCCGCTTGGGCAGCCTAACCGGGGAGCTGTTTTTT. Protein: CASTRLGSLTGELFF.

The rearrangement links TRBV4-1 to TRBJ2-4; 10 nucleotides align to TRBD2. The CDR3 contains 17 residues. J gave up 3 bases and V 4 bases, and 9 bases lay outside the gene matches. Germline values: CDR1 MGHRA, CDR2 YSYEKL. CDR3 loop: CASSRTSGAGVKNIQYF. The CDR3 region has the DNA TGCGCCAGCAGCCGCACTAGCGGGGCTGGTGTCAAAAACATTCAGTACTTC.

The rearrangement uses TRBV4-1 and TRBJ1-5; 9 bases agree with TRBD1. The CDR3 spans 15 residues. V dropped 0 bases and J dropped 5; count of bases not matched to a gene: 2. Germline V gives CDR1 MGHRA, CDR2 YSYEKL. CDR3 bases: TGCGCCAGCAGCCAAGAGGGACAGGGCTATCAGCCCCAGCATTTT. Translating it yields CASSQEGQGYQPQHF.

The gene calls are TRBV15 and TRBJ2-7, with 9 bases identical to TRBD1. The CDR3 is 15 residues long. The ends lost 5 bases at V and 1 base at J; junction bases unmatched: 6. The V gene's germline CDR1 is LNHNV and CDR2 YYDKDF (reference sequence). The CDR3: CATSLRTGASYEQYF. CDR3 DNA: TGTGCCACCAGCCTGCGGACAGGGGCGTCCTACGAGCAGTACTTC.

The chain joins TRBV9 to TRBJ2-1, with 9 positions matching TRBD2. Germline values: CDR1 SGDLS, CDR2 YYNGEE. The length of the CDR3 is 14 residues. Losses at the gene ends were 7 bases for V and 2 bases for J; bases not matched to a gene: 4. The DNA of the CDR3 is TGTGCCAGCGCGGGGGGGGCTACCTACAATGAGCAGTTCTTC. It specifies CASAGGATYNEQFF.

This sequence joins TRBV18 and TRBJ2-1, with 8 bases fitting TRBD2. CDR1 and CDR2 from the germline V gene are KGHSH and LQKENI. The CDR3 sequence is 15 residues long. V trimming: 4 bases; J trimming: 2 bases; junction bases outside the gene matches: 4. CDR3: CASSLERGTYNEQFF. The DNA for the CDR3 is TGTGCCAGCTCACTGGAGCGGGGGACCTACAATGAGCAGTTCTTC.

The chain joins TRBV7-6 to TRBJ2-5; 7 positions agree with TRBD1. CDR1 is SGHVS and CDR2 is FNYEAQ in the germline V gene. J was trimmed by 9 bases and V by 4 bases; bases with no gene match: 23. This CDR3 region has 18 residues. The CDR3 nucleotides read TGTGCCAGCAGCTCCCGTTATAGGGGGCCGGGACAATCAGGGGCCCAGTACTTC. Residues: CASSSRYRGPGQSGAQYF. The full variable domain, completed using reference TRBV7-6 and TRBJ2-5, is GAGVSQSPRYKVTKRGQDVALRCDPISGHVSLYWYRQALGQGPEFLTYFNYEAQQDKSGLPNDRFSAERPEGSISTLTIQRTEQRDSAMYRCASSSRYRGPGQSGAQYFGPGTRLLVL.

The chain is built from TRBV7-3 and TRBJ2-3; weak D call: TRBD1 (5 bases). Germline V gene data show CDR1 as SGHTA and CDR2 as FQGTGA. This CDR3 contains 15 residues. The V end lost 2 bases, the J end lost 3 bases, and 12 bases lay between the germline ends. The CDR3 loop reads CASSLLGETTDTQYF. CDR3 bases: TGTGCCAGCAGCTTATTAGGGGAAACTACAGATACGCAGTATTTT. Looking up the rest from reference TRBV7-3 and TRBJ2-3 gives the full variable domain: GAGVSQTPSNKVTEKGKYVELRCDPISGHTALYWYRQSLGQGPEFLIYFQGTGAADDSGLPNDRFFAVRPEGSVSTLKIQRTERGDSAVYLCASSLLGETTDTQYFGPGTRLTVL.

This chain uses TRBV29-1 with TRBJ2-5, with a tentative D call TRBD1 (6 bases). The germline gives CDR1 SQVTM, CDR2 ANQGSEA. Trimming cost V 1 base and J 5 bases, with 11 bases left between them. The CDR3 covers 13 residues. The CDR3 is CSVEAFQGETQYF. The CDR3 coding sequence is TGCAGCGTTGAAGCGTTCCAGGGGGAGACCCAGTACTTC.

V is TRBV28 and J is TRBJ1-1; a weak D match, TRBD1 (6 bases). The V gene's germline CDR1 is MDHEN and CDR2 SYDVKM. The V and J ends lost 8 bases and 0 bases respectively, with 13 bases between them. The CDR3 extends over 14 amino acids. DNA for the CDR3: TGTGCCAGCCCCCCGACAGGTTTGAACACTGAAGCTTTCTTT. Translating it yields CASPPTGLNTEAFF.

The V and J genes are TRBV27 and TRBJ2-1, with no clear D. Trimming removed 2 bases from V and 4 bases from J, with 6 bases in between. Germline assignment: CDR1 MNHEY and CDR2 SMNVEV (reference sequence). The CDR3 spans 13 residues. The CDR3 DNA reads as TGTGCCAGCAGTTTACGCAGGTACAATGAGCAGTTCTTC. Encoded protein: CASSLRRYNEQFF.

This clone was detected only once. The chain carries TRBV13 and TRBJ1-6, with a tentative D call TRBD1 (5 bases). Germline-derived CDR1 and CDR2 are PRHDT and FYEKMQ (reference sequence). Between the trimmed V and J ends, which lost 5 bases and 15 bases, there was a span of 17 bases. The CDR3 contains 13 residues. The CDR3 region is CASSHRAGQNLHF. CDR3 coding DNA: TGTGCCAGCAGCCACCGGGCAGGGCAAAACCTCCACTTT.

The V and J genes are TRBV4-3 and TRBJ2-5, with 7 bases aligning to TRBD1. The germline V gene has CDR1 LGHNA and CDR2 YSLEER. V trimming: 1 base; J trimming: 4 bases; junction bases outside the gene matches: 6. The CDR3 covers 15 residues. The CDR3: CASSQGQGFRETQYF. The CDR3 DNA is TGCGCCAGCAGCCAAGGACAGGGATTTCGAGAGACCCAGTACTTC.

This clone was detected only a few times. This chain uses TRBV4-1 with TRBJ1-2; 8 bases agree with TRBD1. CDR3 size: 14 residues. Germline assignment: CDR1 MGHRA and CDR2 YSYEKL. V gave up 3 bases and J gave up 3 bases; unmatched junction bases: 3. DNA of the CDR3: TGCGCCAGCAGCCATCCGACAGGGGACTATGGCTACACCTTC. Its translation: CASSHPTGDYGYTF.

This clone showed up just a few times. The rearrangement uses TRBV4-1 and TRBJ1-1; maybe TRBD1 (6 bases). Germline loops: CDR1 MGHRA, CDR2 YSYEKL. The CDR3 consists of 11 residues. The V end lost 3 bases, the J end lost 11 bases, and 10 bases lay between the germline ends. The CDR3 DNA sequence: TGCGCCAGCAGCCAGGGGCAGGGGGCTTTCTTT. This translates into CASSQGQGAFF.

V usage is TRBV5-6 and J usage is TRBJ2-3; D is unclear. CDR1 and CDR2 from the germline V gene are SGHDT and YYEEEE. The CDR3 is made up of 15 amino acids. Trimming removed 0 bases from V and 0 bases from J, with 8 bases in between. The CDR3 DNA sequence: TGTGCCAGCAGCTTGGCCTACTATAGCACAGATACGCAGTATTTT. Amino acids: CASSLAYYSTDTQYF.

The chain is built from TRBV18 and TRBJ2-1; 14 nucleotides align to TRBD2. Per germline, CDR1 KGHSH and CDR2 LQKENI. CDR3 size: 15 residues. V was clipped by 6 bases and J by 9 bases; unmatched bases: 7. The CDR3 bases are TGTGCCAGCTCGCGGGGACTAGCGGGGGCCCCTGAGCAGTTCTTC. Translated: CASSRGLAGAPEQFF.

This chain joins TRBV7-8 and TRBJ1-2; D gene ambiguous. CDR1 SGHVS and CDR2 FQNEAQ come from the germline V gene. The CDR3 covers 12 residues. The germline V and J ends were trimmed by 5 bases and 3 bases, with 7 bases remaining between them. CDR3 DNA: TGTGCCAGCAGCCCTTCCCACTATGGCTACACCTTC. Translating gives CASSPSHYGYTF.

The CDR3 spells CASSPRGQGRVNEQFF. In DNA, the CDR3 is TGTGCCAGCAGCCCCCGAGGGCAGGGGAGGGTCAATGAGCAGTTCTTC. The rearrangement links TRBV9 to TRBJ2-1; D possibly corresponds to TRBD2 (7 bases). In germline, CDR1 is SGDLS, CDR2 YYNGEE. The CDR3 is 16 amino acids. V gave up 4 bases and J gave up 6 bases, with 20 bases separating them.

The chain links TRBV7-3 to TRBJ2-2; D gene unclear. In germline, CDR1 is SGHTA, CDR2 FQGTGA. Trimming took off 5 bases at V and 5 bases at J, with 15 bases between the two ends. The CDR3 totals 15 residues. The CDR3 here is CASSPGPRGTGELFF. CDR3 nucleotides: TGTGCCAGCAGCCCGGGTCCCCGTGGGACCGGGGAGCTGTTTTTT. The complete variable domain, with remaining parts taken from reference TRBV7-3 and TRBJ2-2, reads GAGVSQTPSNKVTEKGKYVELRCDPISGHTALYWYRQSLGQGPEFLIYFQGTGAADDSGLPNDRFFAVRPEGSVSTLKIQRTERGDSAVYLCASSPGPRGTGELFFGEGSRLTVL.

This clone was picked up a small number of times. The chain has TRBV11-2 and TRBJ1-1; D ambiguous. This CDR3 contains 16 residues. Looked up from germline, CDR1 is SGHAT and CDR2 is FQNNGV. Between the trimmed V and J ends, which lost 1 base and 2 bases, there was a span of 14 bases. The CDR3 coding sequence is TGTGCCAGCAGCTTAGGGGCAGGTATTCAAAACACTGAAGCTTTCTTT. Its protein product is CASSLGAGIQNTEAFF.

The chain couples TRBV2 to TRBJ1-6, with 7 bases fitting TRBD1. Germline CDR1 reads SNHLY; CDR2 reads FYNNEI. The CDR3 sequence is 16 residues long. The ends lost 5 bases at V and 8 bases at J; junction bases unmatched: 12. The CDR3 reads CASSLLGAGGHSPLHF. The CDR3 DNA reads TGTGCCAGCAGTCTTCTCGGGGCAGGGGGGCATTCACCCCTCCACTTT.